Listed here are 27 T cell receptor beta chains from one sample, sequenced in a study of blood T cell repertoires in COVID-19. Clones were read by immunoSEQ multiplex PCR, and TCRdb kept only the in-frame ones, dropping some. The sample consists of 120,000 or so clones, 65% to 90% of them appearing once. Sequenced material: peripheral blood. Every receptor here comes from a human donor in a cohort sampled during active COVID-19.

The chain is built from TRBV18 and TRBJ2-1, with 7 nucleotides matching TRBD2. V was pared by 0 bases and J by 7 bases, with 9 bases of the junction left unmatched. The CDR3 is 16 amino acids. The germline V gene has CDR1 KGHSH and CDR2 LQKENI. CDR3 DNA sequence: TGTGCCAGCTCACCACCCTCCGGGACTATCATAAATGAGCAGTTCTTC. Encoded protein: CASSPPSGTIINEQFF.

The chain combines TRBV15 with TRBJ2-7; no reliable D call. The CDR3 length is 14 residues. Between the trimmed V and J ends, which lost 2 bases and 3 bases, there was a span of 11 bases. CDR1 and CDR2 from the germline V gene are LNHNV and YYDKDF (reference sequence). This chain's CDR3 is CATSRSSSGYEQYF. CDR3 in DNA: TGTGCCACCAGCAGATCGAGTTCGGGCTACGAGCAGTACTTC. The complete variable domain, with remaining parts taken from reference TRBV15 and TRBJ2-7, reads DAMVIQNPRYQVTQFGKPVTLSCSQTLNHNVMYWYQQKSSQAPKLLFHYYDKDFNNEADTPDNFQSRRPNTSFCFLDIRSPGLGDTAMYLCATSRSSSGYEQYFGPGTRLTVT.

The rearrangement links TRBV2 to TRBJ2-5, with 11 bases that match TRBD2. CDR3 size: 15 residues. The J segment lost 9 bases and the V segment lost 1 base, leaving 7 bases of the junction unmatched. Germline V gene data show CDR1 as SNHLY and CDR2 as FYNNEI. The CDR3 here is CASSEGASGGPAQYF. In DNA, the CDR3 is TGTGCCAGCAGTGAAGGGGCTAGCGGGGGGCCGGCCCAGTACTTC.

V usage is TRBV10-2 and J usage is TRBJ1-2; D gene ambiguous. Trimming pared 0 bases from V and 6 bases from J, leaving 17 bases between. Looked up from germline, CDR1 is WSHSY and CDR2 is SAAADI. The CDR3 totals 16 residues. CDR3: CASSESPAAPWDGYTF. CDR3 DNA: TGCGCCAGCAGTGAGTCCCCGGCGGCCCCTTGGGATGGCTACACCTTC.

The V call is TRBV28, the J call TRBJ1-2, with 10 bases that match TRBD1. The J segment lost 8 bases and the V segment lost 6 bases, leaving 6 bases of the junction unmatched. The CDR3 consists of 13 residues. Germline V lookup: CDR1 MDHEN, CDR2 SYDVKM. For the CDR3, the DNA is TGTGCCAGCAGCCTGGACAGGGGGGTAGGCTACACCTTC. Amino acid sequence: CASSLDRGVGYTF.

This chain joins TRBV12-5 and TRBJ2-5; D is possibly TRBD1 (6 bases). The germline V gene encodes CDR1 LGHNT and CDR2 FRNRAP. The CDR3 totals 14 residues. The ends were cut back, 3 bases at V and 5 bases at J, with 13 bases in the middle. The CDR3 nucleotides read TGTGCTAGTGGTTTTCAGGGGACGGGGGAGACCCAGTACTTC. It is translated as CASGFQGTGETQYF. The variable domain in full, with the rest retrieved from reference TRBV12-5 and TRBJ2-5, is DARVTQTPRHKVTEMGQEVTMRCQPILGHNTVFWYRQTMMQGLELLAYFRNRAPLDDSGMPKDRFSAEMPDATLATLKIQPSEPRDSAVYFCASGFQGTGETQYFGPGTRLLVL.

This chain joins TRBV4-1 and TRBJ2-5, with a possible D match to TRBD2 (6 bases). This CDR3 is built from 16 residues. Trimming shortened V by 2 bases and J by 0 bases, and 13 bases separated the two germline ends. The germline V gene has CDR1 MGHRA and CDR2 YSYEKL. CDR3 DNA: TGCGCCAGCAGCCAAAGCGGGTACACGTACCAAGAGACCCAGTACTTC. The encoded protein is CASSQSGYTYQETQYF.

The chain carries TRBV7-6 and TRBJ2-3; 7 positions match TRBD2. The germline CDR1 and CDR2 sequences are SGHVS and FNYEAQ. This CDR3 has 17 residues. Germline trimming cut 1 base from V and 2 bases from J; bases unmatched to any gene: 9. This chain's CDR3 is CASSLGAGDRATDTQYF. CDR3 nucleotides: TGTGCCAGCAGCTTAGGGGCGGGGGACCGCGCCACAGATACGCAGTATTTT.

The chain links TRBV7-2 to TRBJ2-5; TRBD2 matches at 9 bases. Germline CDR1 SGHTA, CDR2 FQGNSA. V lost 1 base to trimming and J lost 2 bases; unmatched junction nucleotides: 5. The CDR3 sequence is 16 residues long. This CDR3 is CASSLGLAGFQETQYF. The CDR3 bases are TGTGCCAGCAGCTTAGGGCTAGCGGGGTTTCAAGAGACCCAGTACTTC.

The rearrangement uses TRBV5-1 and TRBJ2-3; TRBD2 matches 14 bases. Germline CDR1 and CDR2: SGHRS and YFSETQ. The CDR3 extends over 17 amino acids. With V trimmed by 4 bases and J by 6 bases, 10 bases remained unmatched. CDR3 sequence: CASSLEGLAGGVDTQYF. The DNA for the CDR3 is TGCGCCAGCAGCCTGGAAGGACTAGCGGGGGGAGTGGATACGCAGTATTTT.

The V gene is TRBV7-2, the J gene TRBJ2-5; 14 bases align to TRBD2. The J segment lost 3 bases and the V segment lost 4 bases, leaving 7 bases of the junction unmatched. The CDR3 has 17 amino acids. CDR1 is SGHTA, CDR2 FQGNSA, per germline. This CDR3 is CASSSGLAGGSKETQYF. The CDR3, as DNA: TGTGCCAGCAGCTCCGGACTAGCGGGGGGCAGCAAAGAGACCCAGTACTTC.

This clone appeared a few times. The chain is built from TRBV4-1 and TRBJ1-2; D is unresolved. CDR1 is MGHRA, CDR2 YSYEKL, per germline. Trimming removed 0 bases at V and 0 bases at J, with 11 bases between. The CDR3 sequence is 16 residues long. CDR3 DNA sequence: TGCGCCAGCAGCCAAGATCCGCAAAGAGCTAACTATGGCTACACCTTC. Its protein is CASSQDPQRANYGYTF.

The rearrangement uses TRBV10-3 and TRBJ1-2, with 7 bases aligning to TRBD1. This CDR3 comprises 13 residues. J was trimmed by 4 bases and V by 6 bases; bases with no gene match: 5. CDR1 and CDR2 (germline): ENHRY, SYGVKD. CDR3 sequence (DNA): TGTGCCATCAGGCGTGACAGGGTCTATGGCTACACCTTC. Translating it yields CAIRRDRVYGYTF.

This rearrangement joins TRBV19 to TRBJ1-4, with 12 bases fitting TRBD1. This CDR3 contains 17 residues. Germline V gene lookup returns CDR1 LNHDA and CDR2 SQIVND (reference sequence). V gave up 4 bases and J gave up 1 base; unmatched junction bases: 4. CDR3 DNA: TGTGCCAGTAGTAAGGGACAGGGGGCTCGAACTAATGAAAAACTGTTTTTT. Translated: CASSKGQGARTNEKLFF.

This clone has more than one count but fewer than ten. V gene TRBV2 combines with J gene TRBJ1-6, with D perhaps TRBD1 (6 bases). Germline lookup yields CDR1 SNHLY and CDR2 FYNNEI. The CDR3 sequence is 16 residues long. Trimming shortened V by 5 bases and J by 0 bases, and 11 bases separated the two germline ends. The DNA for the CDR3 is TGTGCCAGCAGTCCTACGACAGGCTCCTATAATTCACCCCTCCACTTT. It encodes CASSPTTGSYNSPLHF. Supplemented by reference TRBV2 and TRBJ1-6, the full variable domain reads EPEVTQTPSHQVTQMGQEVILRCVPISNHLYFYWYRQILGQKVEFLVSFYNNEISEKSEIFDDQFSVERPDGSNFTLKIRSTKLEDSAMYFCASSPTTGSYNSPLHFGNGTRLTVT.

The V call is TRBV12-5, the J call TRBJ2-3, with a weak D call TRBD2 (8 bases). V lost 10 bases to trimming and J lost 1 base, with 18 bases between them. The germline gives CDR1 LGHNT, CDR2 FRNRAP. The CDR3 loop spans 15 amino acids. The CDR3 here is CATREGADRTDTQYF. The CDR3, as DNA: TGTGCTACCCGGGAGGGGGCGGATCGCACAGATACGCAGTATTTT.

The rearrangement joins TRBV6-5 to TRBJ2-3; possibly TRBD2 for D (6 bases). CDR3 length equals 14 residues. V lost 8 bases, J lost 3 bases, and 15 bases lay in between. Germline CDR1 MNHEY, CDR2 SVGAGI. The CDR3 sequence: CASGWRGITDTQYF. Written as DNA, the CDR3 is TGTGCCAGCGGGTGGCGGGGTATTACAGATACGCAGTATTTT.

The V call is TRBV5-6, the J call TRBJ1-2; 7 nucleotides agree with TRBD1. Trimming took 6 bases from V and 2 from J; bases not matched to a gene: 4. Germline V gene sequence: CDR1 SGHDT, CDR2 YYEEEE. There are 13 residues in the CDR3. CDR3 DNA: TGTGCCAGCAATCCGGGACAGAACTATGGCTACACCTTC. Residues: CASNPGQNYGYTF.

This sequence joins TRBV5-1 and TRBJ2-5; weak D call: TRBD1 (5 bases). V lost 0 bases and J lost 3, with 6 bases in between. CDR1 is SGHRS and CDR2 is YFSETQ in the germline V gene. This CDR3 has 13 amino acids. CDR3 sequence reads: CASSLDRKETQYF. The CDR3 nucleotides read TGCGCCAGCAGCTTGGACAGGAAAGAGACCCAGTACTTC.

The chain links TRBV6-1 to TRBJ2-7; D gene ambiguous. V gave up 1 base and J gave up 2 bases, with 12 bases separating them. The germline CDR1 and CDR2 sequences are MNHNS and SASEGT. CDR3 length: 15 amino acids. The CDR3, as DNA: TGTGCCAGCAGTGAAGGGTTCGGGTTCCCCTACGAGCAGTACTTC. Protein: CASSEGFGFPYEQYF.

The rearrangement joins TRBV5-1 to TRBJ2-7; D remains ambiguous. Germline-derived CDR1 and CDR2 are SGHRS and YFSETQ. The CDR3 has 14 residues. Between the trimmed V and J ends, which lost 0 bases and 3 bases, there was a span of 10 bases. The CDR3 nucleotides read TGCGCCAGCAGCTTGGGAAGAGTGAGCTACGAGCAGTACTTC. This codes for CASSLGRVSYEQYF.

As regards this clone: The sample has other DNA sequences that encode this CDR3 too. The chain joins TRBV19 to TRBJ2-1; possibly TRBD1 for D (6 bases). The CDR3 runs 13 residues. Germline-derived CDR1 and CDR2 are LNHDA and SQIVND (reference sequence). Between the trimmed V and J ends, which lost 3 bases and 5 bases, there was a span of 8 bases. Here the CDR3 reads CASSIGQNNEQFF. The CDR3 DNA reads as TGTGCCAGTAGTATTGGACAGAACAATGAGCAGTTCTTC.

This clone occurred once. The rearrangement joins TRBV5-5 to TRBJ2-6, with D maybe TRBD1 (6 bases). This CDR3 is built from 19 residues. Germline CDR1 SGHKS, CDR2 YYEKEE (reference sequence). V shed 0 bases and J shed 0 bases, with 16 bases lying between them. CDR3 nucleotide sequence: TGTGCCAGCAGCTTGGGGGTGGGGACAACCTACTCTGGGGCCAACGTCCTGACTTTC. Its translation: CASSLGVGTTYSGANVLTF.

This clone appeared a few times. The J gene is TRBJ1-2, the V gene TRBV28, with TRBD1 identical over 11 bases. Trimming removed 2 bases from V and 7 bases from J; junction bases left unmatched: 12. This CDR3 is built from 17 residues. Germline assignment: CDR1 MDHEN and CDR2 SYDVKM. In DNA, the CDR3 is TGTGCCAGCAGTTTAATCGATACCAGGACAGGGGGCCGTGGCTACACCTTC. Translating gives CASSLIDTRTGGRGYTF.

V is TRBV7-2 and J is TRBJ1-3; 7 bases match TRBD1. J was trimmed by 7 bases and V by 7 bases; bases with no gene match: 7. The CDR3 is made up of 13 amino acids. The V gene's germline CDR1 is SGHTA and CDR2 FQGNSA. CDR3: CASTFSRGNTIYF. The CDR3, as DNA: TGTGCCAGCACCTTCAGCAGGGGGAACACCATATATTTT.

This rearrangement joins TRBV7-2 to TRBJ2-3, with 7 nucleotides matching TRBD1. The germline gives CDR1 SGHTA, CDR2 FQGNSA. The CDR3 totals 17 residues. V shed 0 bases and J 0 bases; nucleotides not matched to a gene: 6. The CDR3 DNA reads TGTGCCAGCAGCTTAGCCACGACAGGGATTAGCACAGATACGCAGTATTTT. Protein sequence: CASSLATTGISTDTQYF. The full variable domain, rest sourced from reference TRBV7-2 and TRBJ2-3, is GAGVSQSPSNKVTEKGKDVELRCDPISGHTALYWYRQSLGQGLEFLIYFQGNSAPDKSGLPSDRFSAERTGGSVSTLTIQRTQQEDSAVYLCASSLATTGISTDTQYFGPGTRLTVL.

V and J are TRBV12-3 or TRBV12-4 and TRBJ2-7; 7 bases agree with TRBD1. After removal of 6 bases from V and 2 bases from J, the junction contained 4 bases not matched to a gene. This CDR3 comprises 13 residues. The DNA of the CDR3 is TGTGCCAGCAGCAGGCAGGGGGCCTACGAGCAGTACTTC. Residues: CASSRQGAYEQYF.